In its sample, the clone carrying this T cell receptor (beta chain) ranks as medium-sized (0.01 to 0.1%). The data belong to a study of low-dose radiotherapy and immunotherapy resistance in tumors. Alpha and beta chains were covered, as first-strand cDNA relied on TRAV- and TRBV-specific primers. The TCRs were subjected to amplification over roughly 18 PCR cycles employing a constant-region primer in conjunction with a V-primer adapter. Each CDR3 protein is one row after TCRdb ran MiXCR on the reads. The table includes approximately 46,000 distinct CDR3 sequences, 20% to 25% detected once. The sample's time point: after trial treatment. Treatment of the sample: LDRT plus nivolumab, ipilimumab, low-dose cyclophosphamide and aspirin (RACIN trial). This CDR3 spans 12 amino acids. Trimming left V 4 bases short and J 9 bases short, with 10 bases between. CDR1 is SNHLY and CDR2 is FYNNEI in the germline V gene.

The sequenced sample was PBMCs, obtained after low-dose radiotherapy plus immunotherapy. The clonotype originates from a male donor with prostate cancer. The chain is built from TRBV2 and TRBJ2-1; no clear D. In DNA form, the CDR3 reads TGTGCCAGCAGTGTAGACACCTCTGAGCAGTTCTTC. Its protein product is CASSVDTSEQFF.